This TCR beta chain originates from a study of shared clonotypes between healthy human individuals (dated by TCRdb to about 2020). Describing the broader study: A few men and two women, aged 18 to 49 years, made up the cohort. For each donor, CD4 naive and CD4 memory were each run on three plates, CD8 naive on two plates, and CD8 memory on one plate. To estimate repertoire size and how much clonotype sharing occurs between individuals, the study deeply sequenced the blood TCR repertoires of several healthy adults. To increase sequencing depth and limit assay-specific biases, different laboratories used diverse techniques to prepare libraries and sequence TCR repertoires. Each donor's leukapheresis produced roughly between roughly 0.9 and 8.9 billion PBMCs. Broader findings and caveats from the paper: Pairwise subsampling led to the expectation that sequencing depth would affect the degree of clonotype sharing among donors. Because the study included only a small number of donors, the genetic and exposure-history diversity represented was limited. Naive subsets generally had larger estimated clonotype richness than memory subsets. Incomplete sequencing was indicated by rarefaction of sorted-subset datasets, despite the large sequencing depth. About 5% of naive CD4, 3.5% of naive CD8, 2.3% of memory CD4, and 0.4% of memory CD8 clonotypes were shared across several donors. Compared with non-shared clonotypes, the clonotypes found in all four sorted-subset donors had higher generation probabilities. Sampling was restricted to blood, and TCR repertoires in tissues likely differ from the TCR repertoires found in blood.

For the CD8 naive samples, CD45RO-negative cells were positively selected for CCR7, yielding a CD45RA+CCR7+ population from which TemRA cells were excluded. Donors were healthy HIV-negative adults with no recently reported acute infections or vaccinations. Every donor was a Caucasian adult residing in Nashville, Tennessee, USA. Blood was collected by leukapheresis, and PBMCs were isolated by Ficoll-Histopaque density gradient centrifugation and then cryopreserved in liquid nitrogen vapor phase. Analytical flow cytometry was used to check the purity and quantity of every magnetically sorted T cell population. Each sorted fraction had its genomic DNA isolated and then quantified by UV absorbance on a Nanodrop 2000c. TCR CDR3 regions were amplified from genomic DNA by multiplex PCR using the deep immunoSEQ assay. Extracted genomic DNA from each cell subset was spread evenly across all wells of several immunoSEQ 96-well plates, with each plate serving as a replicate. Each replicate PCR for sorted subsets received about 200 ng genomic DNA, equal to 30,000 or so T cell genomes. Purified libraries were quantified with a Qubit 3.0 fluorometer, sized on a Bioanalyzer 2100, and re-quantified with the KAPA Library Quantification kit. Every immunoSEQ 96-well plate was sequenced on a separate single-read 150-cycle Illumina NextSeq 550 flow cell. The paper's processing steps were these. The immunoSEQ output contained only junctional sequences without quality scores, so filtering could not match that applied to full-length reads. To assign V/J genes and CDR3, sequences were annotated against IMGT germline references using PyIR, a Python wrapper for IgBLAST v1.9. Any read was removed if the V/J assignment was weak (E-value above 1e-6), the CDR3 was missing, or the read contained stop codons, out-of-frame junctions, or ambiguous translated residues. V3J clonotypes were defined as sequences sharing an identical inferred V gene, J gene, and CDR3 amino acid sequence. The percentage overlap between two repertoires was calculated by dividing the number of shared unique clonotypes by the size of the smaller repertoire. Repertoire richness was assessed with RTK rarefaction, the Chao1 estimator, and Recon v2.1 estimates of unobserved clonotypes. OLGA was used to compute generation probabilities for all TCRbeta clonotypes that the gDNA method yielded from a handful of donors. TCRdb limited this immuneACCESS table to in-frame rearrangements with V and J called. A share of clones is missing; checked studies link under half to unresolved V genes, and the rest is unexplained. D and trimming were read from the DNA, whereas the V and J calls and clone size are those reported in that table. In all, the sample holds more than 2 million clones, and around 95% of those were seen once. Jointly, the top ten make up approximately 1.6% of the sample.

Spanning cysteine to phenylalanine, the CDR3 consists of 12 amino acids. This entry keeps only the CDR3 DNA: 36 bases, framed from base 1. V is pared back by 4 bases and J by 8 bases, with 10 bases lying between the germline termini. CDR1 and CDR2 were assigned from the germline V gene as SGDLS and YYNGEE. As to this clone: Its antigen remains unidentified. No base quality information exists; no much larger clone differs at one position. Other DNA sequences in this specimen translate into the identical CDR3.

The clonotype comes from a man younger than 30 in good health. Some clones in this sample may be carry-over from other donors' samples. The chain is made from TRBV9 and TRBJ2-1; the D segment cannot be called with confidence. The sample was naive CD8+ T cells from PBMCs. Sample cell subset or site, as interpreted from the label and publication: CD45RA+CCR7+. The DNA is TGTGCCAGCAGCCCCCCAGCGCATGAGCAGTTCTTC. Its coded protein is CASSPPAHEQFF.